The T cell receptor (beta chain) under discussion was sequenced for a study of vaccination effects on CD4 cells after COVID-19. As for this clone: What it binds is unknown.

The CDR3 extends over 14 amino acids. The germline V gene has CDR1 SGHDT and CDR2 YYEEEE. V shed 0 bases and J shed 5 bases, with 11 bases lying between them. ViraFEST expansion of antigen-specific CD4+ T cells with viral peptide pools preceded sequencing. Scientists isolated CD4+ T cells after a roughly 10-day culture period ended. Two doses of either BNT162b2 or mRNA-1273 were given to each participant. Sequencing was performed with immunoSEQ multiplex PCR; in TCRdb, only in-frame clones are kept and a portion is missing. The table records more than 9,500 clones, 71% of them present only once. The sequence was obtained from a human donor who received a COVID-19 vaccine. Sequencing was performed on CD4+ T cells from PBMCs cultured with SARS-CoV-2 spike peptides, taken after COVID-19 vaccination. This chain connects TRBV5-6 to TRBJ2-5; D is uncertain. CDR3 nucleotides: TGTGCCAGCAGCTTGGACGTAAGCTCCGAGACCCAGTACTTC. Its protein is CASSLDVSSETQYF.